Included here is one TCR beta chain sequence, with context. The antigen is not known. Assay used: immunoSEQ multiplex PCR; TCRdb lists only in-frame clones, some missing. The sample shows about 110,000 clones, approximately 90% of them seen only once. This sample was taken from a study of T cell responses to AZD1222 COVID-19 vaccine. Across the study: Second doses at about 4 or about 12 weeks were pooled.

The CDR3 is made up of 14 amino acids. In germline, CDR1 is SGHRS, CDR2 YFSETQ. With V trimmed by 4 bases and J by 5 bases, 7 bases remained unmatched. Whole-study results and caveats: Only a handful of AZD1222 recipients were seropositive at baseline. Close to half of all spike-specific TCRs reportedly target regions of the variants that are unmutated.

This receptor was identified in an adult in good health. Material: peripheral blood, obtained on day 0 of AZD1222 vaccination. V is TRBV5-1 and J is TRBJ1-1; 8 positions match TRBD1. This CDR3 reads CASSPGGSGTEAFF. CDR3 nucleotides: TGCGCCAGCAGCCCAGGGGGCTCGGGAACTGAAGCTTTCTTT.